These 20 T cell receptor beta chains were all obtained from the same sample, sequenced in a study of technical replicates of blood from a handful of donors. Measured with immunoSEQ multiplex PCR; TCRdb has only the in-frame clones, and not every one. This sample has 70,000 to 85,000 clones, with around 90% found just once. The source material was T cells isolated from PBMCs. These receptors originate from a human donor in good health.

Of note for this clone: The same CDR3 can be traced to other DNA sequences in this sample. V and J are TRBV7-9 and TRBJ2-7; unclear D gene. Germline loops: CDR1 SEHNR, CDR2 FQNEAQ (reference sequence). The length of the CDR3 is 11 residues. The V end lost 4 bases, the J end lost 2 bases, and 3 bases lay between the germline ends. The CDR3 spells CASSSTYEQYF. CDR3 DNA sequence: TGTGCCAGCAGCTCAACCTACGAGCAGTACTTC.

The CDR3 sequence: CASSWPRDRVYNEQFF. CDR3 DNA: TGCGCCAGCAGCTGGCCCCGGGACAGGGTATACAATGAGCAGTTCTTC. The chain has TRBV5-1 and TRBJ2-1, with 9 positions matching TRBD1. V gave up 3 bases and J gave up 4 bases; unmatched junction bases: 8. CDR1 SGHRS and CDR2 YFSETQ come from the germline V gene. This CDR3 contains 16 residues.

The chain employs TRBV10-1 and TRBJ2-1, with D uncertain. Germline lookup yields CDR1 WNHNN and CDR2 SYGVQD (reference sequence). Trimming removed 2 bases from V and 8 bases from J, with 10 bases in between. This CDR3 has 13 residues. The CDR3 region is CASSERLVDEQFF. CDR3 in DNA: TGCGCCAGCAGTGAGCGTCTAGTGGATGAGCAGTTCTTC.

The rearrangement uses TRBV6-6 and TRBJ2-1; 9 bases agree with TRBD2. CDR3 size: 13 residues. With V trimmed by 7 bases and J by 6 bases, 4 bases remained unmatched. Germline assignment: CDR1 MNHNY and CDR2 SVGAGI (reference sequence). The CDR3 sequence: CASTGLAFNEQFF. As DNA, the CDR3 is TGTGCCAGCACGGGACTAGCTTTCAATGAGCAGTTCTTC.

Comment on this clone: An end of the junction differs from the germline gene, which may be a read error. The DNA for the CDR3 is TGTGCCAGCAGCTTGGCTAGCATAGATACGCAGTATTTT. Translating it yields CASSLASIDTQYF. The genes are TRBV7-6 and TRBJ2-3; the D gene is possibly TRBD2 (5 bases). Per germline, CDR1 SGHVS and CDR2 FNYEAQ. This CDR3 has 13 residues.

CDR3 in DNA: TGTGCCAGCAGTTTCTCGGGGGAAGCCTACAATGAGCAGTTCTTC. This sequence encodes CASSFSGEAYNEQFF. The chain recombines TRBV28 with TRBJ2-1, with D perhaps matching TRBD2 (6 bases). V was trimmed by 3 bases and J by 2 bases, leaving 11 bases between them. This CDR3 region has 15 residues. Looked up from germline, CDR1 is MDHEN and CDR2 is SYDVKM.

V gene TRBV28 combines with J gene TRBJ2-7; 11 bases line up with TRBD2. J was trimmed by 0 bases and V by 3 bases; bases with no gene match: 10. The germline V gene encodes CDR1 MDHEN and CDR2 SYDVKM. The CDR3 runs 18 residues. CDR3 nucleotides: TGTGCCAGCAGTTTCAATTTAGGGACTAGCGGTTTCTCCTACGAGCAGTACTTC. As protein: CASSFNLGTSGFSYEQYF.

V and J are TRBV6-1 and TRBJ2-1; the match to TRBD1 covers 7 bases. Trimming cost V 7 bases and J 1 base; bases outside gene matches: 4. Germline V gives CDR1 MNHNS, CDR2 SASEGT. This CDR3 has 14 residues. DNA of the CDR3: TGTGCCAGCACTCGGACAGGATCCTACAATGAGCAGTTCTTC. This translates into CASTRTGSYNEQFF.

This rearrangement joins TRBV28 to TRBJ2-7; D perhaps matches TRBD1 (6 bases). The germline gives CDR1 MDHEN, CDR2 SYDVKM. The V gene lost 6 bases and the J gene lost 9 bases, with 15 bases spanning the gap. This CDR3 is built from 12 residues. The CDR3 is CASRDRPQGQYF. CDR3 DNA: TGTGCCAGCAGAGACAGGCCCCAGGGGCAGTACTTC.

The V and J genes are TRBV6-5 and TRBJ1-2; the D gene is possibly TRBD1 (6 bases). The length of the CDR3 is 14 residues. Trimming shortened V by 1 base and J by 7 bases, and 13 bases separated the two germline ends. Germline values: CDR1 MNHEY, CDR2 SVGAGI. Here the CDR3 reads CASSYLIGTSGYTF. The CDR3 DNA follows: TGTGCCAGCAGTTACTTGATCGGGACAAGTGGCTACACCTTC.

This chain uses TRBV9 with TRBJ1-3; D remains unclear. Germline V lookup: CDR1 SGDLS, CDR2 YYNGEE. V gave up 0 bases and J gave up 7 bases, with 14 bases separating them. This CDR3 has 15 residues. Here the CDR3 reads CASSVDQTHTNTIYF. The CDR3 nucleotides read TGTGCCAGCAGCGTAGACCAGACACACACTAACACCATATATTTT.

The chain joins TRBV19 to TRBJ2-1; possible D gene TRBD1, 5 bases. Germline V CDR1 and CDR2: LNHDA, SQIVND (reference sequence). This CDR3 region has 15 residues. V was trimmed by 6 bases and J by 4 bases, leaving 16 bases between them. The DNA of the CDR3 is TGTGCCAGTAGGTTCCGCGACAGCGCGTACAATGAGCAGTTCTTC. Protein: CASRFRDSAYNEQFF. Supplemented by reference TRBV19 and TRBJ2-1, the full variable domain reads DGGITQSPKYLFRKEGQNVTLSCEQNLNHDAMYWYRQDPGQGLRLIYYSQIVNDFQKGDIAEGYSVSREKKESFPLTVTSAQKNPTAFYLCASRFRDSAYNEQFFGPGTRLTVL.

V gene TRBV10-2 combines with J gene TRBJ2-7; 7 bases line up with TRBD1. V trimming: 4 bases; J trimming: 0 bases; junction bases outside the gene matches: 3. Germline CDR1 is WSHSY and CDR2 is SAAADI. This CDR3 comprises 14 residues. CDR3 DNA sequence: TGCGCCAGCAGTGTTTGGGACAGCTCCTACGAGCAGTACTTC. Translating gives CASSVWDSSYEQYF.

The rearrangement uses TRBV25-1 and TRBJ1-4; no reliable D call. Trimming took off 5 bases at V and 7 bases at J, with 5 bases between the two ends. This CDR3 region has 11 residues. CDR1 is MGHDK, CDR2 SYGVNS, per germline. DNA of the CDR3: TGTGCCAGCAGTAACAGTGAAAAACTGTTTTTT. Translating gives CASSNSEKLFF.

The chain is built from TRBV9 and TRBJ2-1; 12 nucleotides match TRBD2. Germline CDR1 SGDLS, CDR2 YYNGEE. The CDR3 is 16 amino acids. V shed 1 base and J 4 bases; nucleotides not matched to a gene: 3. CDR3 DNA: TGTGCCAGCAGCGTATACGGGACTAGCGGGTACAATGAGCAGTTCTTC. It encodes CASSVYGTSGYNEQFF.

The chain has TRBV18 and TRBJ1-4; 8 nucleotides agree with TRBD1. The V gene end was trimmed by 6 bases and the J gene end by 6 bases; junction bases not matched to a gene: 9. This CDR3 region has 15 residues. Germline CDR1 KGHSH, CDR2 LQKENI. The CDR3 loop is CASSPEPGGHEKLFF. For the CDR3, the DNA is TGTGCCAGCTCTCCGGAGCCAGGGGGCCATGAAAAACTGTTTTTT.

The V and J genes are TRBV28 and TRBJ2-1; unclear D gene. The germline V gene has CDR1 MDHEN and CDR2 SYDVKM. Trimming removed 2 bases at V and 4 bases at J, with 15 bases between. The CDR3 has 16 amino acids. CDR3 nucleotide sequence: TGTGCCAGCAGTTTAGGAATGGGCTACGCATACAATGAGCAGTTCTTC. As protein: CASSLGMGYAYNEQFF.

The chain couples TRBV6-5 to TRBJ1-1, with 7 bases matching TRBD1. CDR3 length equals 14 residues. V was clipped by 4 bases and J by 7 bases; unmatched bases: 9. CDR1 and CDR2 from the germline V gene are MNHEY and SVGAGI. In nucleotides, the CDR3 is TGTGCCAGCAGTTCGACAGGGTTCGTTGGTGAAGCTTTCTTT. Its protein product is CASSSTGFVGEAFF.

The chain uses TRBV12-5 and TRBJ2-3; 9 nucleotides agree with TRBD2. The CDR3 totals 16 residues. Losses at the gene ends were 5 bases for V and 4 bases for J; bases not matched to a gene: 10. CDR1 and CDR2 from the germline V gene are LGHNT and FRNRAP. In nucleotides, the CDR3 is TGTGCTAGTGGTCCGGTGGGTAGCGGGGGACCAGATACGCAGTATTTT. It yields the protein CASGPVGSGGPDTQYF.

Here the CDR3 DNA reads TGTGCCAGCGCGAGCGGGGACAATAACAATGAGCAGTTCTTC. The encoded protein is CASASGDNNNEQFF. The rearrangement joins TRBV28 to TRBJ2-1; the D gene is possibly TRBD2 (7 bases). The CDR3 spans 14 residues. The V gene lost 8 bases and the J gene lost 5 bases, with 16 bases spanning the gap. Germline loops: CDR1 MDHEN, CDR2 SYDVKM.